What follows are 8 T cell receptor beta chains derived from one specimen sequenced in a study of TIL therapy for anti-PD-1-resistant metastatic lung cancer. Time point here: pre-treatment sample, taken before nivolumab and TIL therapy. The immunoSEQ assay was v3. Clones were sequenced by immunoSEQ multiplex PCR, and TCRdb holds only the in-frame ones, with some missing. The sample contains tens of thousands of clones, approximately 69% of which appear only once. The material was blood, obtained at baseline. These receptors were taken from a person between 30 and 80 years old with non-small cell lung cancer.

The J gene is TRBJ1-1, the V gene TRBV7-2; tentative D call: TRBD1 (6 bases). V was pared by 0 bases and J by 1 base, with 9 bases between. The CDR3 sequence is 15 residues long. The germline gives CDR1 SGHTA, CDR2 FQGNSA. CDR3 nucleotides: TGTGCCAGCAGCTTAGCGAACAGGGCGAACACTGAAGCTTTCTTT. Protein sequence: CASSLANRANTEAFF.

V gene TRBV15 combines with J gene TRBJ1-1; maybe TRBD1 (5 bases). The CDR3 runs 15 residues. Between the trimmed V and J ends, which lost 3 bases and 4 bases, there was a span of 15 bases. Germline CDR1 and CDR2: LNHNV and YYDKDF (reference sequence). The CDR3 spells CATSRLQGNSTEAFF. DNA of the CDR3: TGTGCCACCAGCAGGTTGCAGGGTAATAGCACTGAAGCTTTCTTT.

This clone has a handful of counts. The chain recombines TRBV30 with TRBJ1-2, with D tentatively TRBD1 (5 bases). CDR3 length equals 13 residues. Germline CDR1 is GTSNPN and CDR2 is SVGIG (reference sequence). Trimming removed 0 bases from V and 5 bases from J, with 10 bases in between. CDR3 sequence (DNA): TGTGCCTGGAGTGTACAGGAAGGTTATGGCTACACCTTC. Translation gives CAWSVQEGYGYTF.

The genes are TRBV4-2 and TRBJ2-5, with 9 positions matching TRBD2. The CDR3 is made up of 16 amino acids. Germline V lookup: CDR1 LGHNA, CDR2 YNFKEQ. V trimming: 0 bases; J trimming: 4 bases; junction bases outside the gene matches: 6. The CDR3 region is CASSQEIAGEGETQYF. CDR3 nucleotides: TGTGCCAGCAGCCAAGAGATAGCGGGAGAGGGAGAGACCCAGTACTTC.

The chain links TRBV2 to TRBJ2-2, with 12 bases aligning to TRBD2. The CDR3 length is 15 residues. Germline V gene sequence: CDR1 SNHLY, CDR2 FYNNEI. V lost 4 bases, J lost 7 bases, and 4 bases stayed unmatched. The CDR3 loop is CASSVLAGGIGELFF. The DNA of the CDR3 is TGTGCCAGCAGTGTACTAGCGGGGGGAATCGGGGAGCTGTTTTTT.

This rearrangement joins TRBV13 to TRBJ2-1; D gene unclear. Trimming took 6 bases from V and 3 from J, leaving 18 bases between them. Germline assignment: CDR1 PRHDT and CDR2 FYEKMQ (reference sequence). The CDR3 contains 16 residues. Here the CDR3 DNA reads TGTGCCAGCAGTCCCGCCGGCTATGGCGGCTACAATGAGCAGTTCTTC. Translated, it gives CASSPAGYGGYNEQFF. The variable domain in full, completed from reference TRBV13 and TRBJ2-1, reads AAGVIQSPRHLIKEKRETATLKCYPIPRHDTVYWYQQGPGQDPQFLISFYEKMQSDKGSIPDRFSAQQFSDYHSELNMSSLELGDSALYFCASSPAGYGGYNEQFFGPGTRLTVL.

The chain is built from TRBV6-5 and TRBJ2-5; D possibly corresponds to TRBD2 (6 bases). The CDR3 is made up of 14 amino acids. Germline CDR1 reads MNHEY; CDR2 reads SVGAGI. Trimming removed 6 bases at V and 7 bases at J, with 18 bases between. CDR3 in amino acids: CASSPGGVGATQYF. Here the CDR3 DNA reads TGTGCCAGCAGCCCCGGCGGGGTCGGGGCGACCCAGTACTTC.

The chain is built from TRBV2 and TRBJ1-1; a weak D match, TRBD1 (6 bases). The CDR3 covers 13 residues. Per the germline V gene, CDR1 is SNHLY and CDR2 is FYNNEI. Trimming shortened V by 9 bases and J by 5 bases, and 16 bases separated the two germline ends. The DNA of the CDR3 is TGTGCCAGAGCACACAGGGAGAGGACTGAAGCTTTCTTT. It codes for CARAHRERTEAFF.